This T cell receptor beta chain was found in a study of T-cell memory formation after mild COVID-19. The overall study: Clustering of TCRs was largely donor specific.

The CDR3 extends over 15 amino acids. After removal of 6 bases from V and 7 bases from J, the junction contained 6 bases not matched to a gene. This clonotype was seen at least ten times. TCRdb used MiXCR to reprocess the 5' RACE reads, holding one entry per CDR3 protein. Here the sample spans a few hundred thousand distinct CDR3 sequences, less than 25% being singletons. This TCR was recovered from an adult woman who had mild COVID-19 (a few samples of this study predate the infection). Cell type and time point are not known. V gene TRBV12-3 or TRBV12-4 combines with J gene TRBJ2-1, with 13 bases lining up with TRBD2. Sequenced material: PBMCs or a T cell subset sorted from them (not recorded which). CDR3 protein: CASSRLAGGRNEQFF. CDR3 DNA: TGTGCCAGCAGCCGACTAGCGGGAGGAAGAAATGAGCAGTTCTTC.